This T cell receptor (beta chain) was sequenced during a study of blood T cell repertoires in COVID-19. As for the study in general: Nucleic acid was either cDNA or gDNA, and it came from T cells, B-cell-depleted T cells, or PBMCs.

CDR1 is LGHNT and CDR2 is FRNRAP in the germline V gene. Germline trimming cut 0 bases from V and 7 bases from J; bases unmatched to any gene: 17. The CDR3 length is 19 residues. Per the authors' pipeline: Estimated nucleated cell counts came from reference gene primer amplification. TCRdb's table, derived via immunoSEQ multiplex PCR, lists solely in-frame clones and lacks some. The V and J calls and clone size were taken over from that table, and D and trimming were inferred from the DNA. Found here are over 75,000 clones, over 75% of them singletons; the top ten hold around 3%. The V gene is TRBV12-5, the J gene TRBJ2-1, with 8 bases identical to TRBD1. This TCR derives from a woman of 80 years or more with acute or convalescent COVID-19. Sequenced input: peripheral blood. The CDR3 sequence is CASGLVPEIDRGGWNEQFF. The CDR3 nucleotides are TGTGCTAGTGGTTTGGTACCCGAGATCGACAGGGGCGGCTGGAATGAGCAGTTCTTC.